The 21 T cell receptor beta chains reported below all come from one sample, sequenced in a study of shared T cell receptors in the human thymus. Sequenced by immunoSEQ multiplex PCR; TCRdb stores in-frame clones only, minus some. The sample records hundreds of thousands of clones, around three quarters being singletons. This sample was also put to use in a study of human thymus T cells.

The material sequenced was thymocytes. The receptors were gathered from a boy under two years old with a congenital heart defect.

This chain uses TRBV21-1 with TRBJ1-5. TRBV21-1 is annotated as a pseudogene. The CDR3 runs to 18 residues. The CDR3 sequence: CASSKNGVGDTSNQPQHF. The CDR3 DNA reads TGTGCCAGCAGCAAAAATGGTGTCGGGGATACTAGCAATCAGCCCCAGCATTTT.

The J gene is TRBJ2-2, the V gene TRBV6-5, with D hard to call. This CDR3 has 11 residues. Per the germline V gene, CDR1 is MNHEY and CDR2 is SVGAGI. V lost 6 bases to trimming and J lost 5 bases, with 4 bases between them. The chain's CDR3 is CASRSTGELFF. CDR3 DNA sequence: TGTGCCAGCAGGTCAACCGGGGAGCTGTTTTTT.

The chain is built from TRBV11-2 and TRBJ2-7; D remains unclear. The length of the CDR3 is 15 residues. Germline values: CDR1 SGHAT, CDR2 FQNNGV. Trimming left V 4 bases short and J 5 bases short, with 18 bases between. The CDR3 loop reads CASSSNSPRPHEQYF. The CDR3 DNA reads TGTGCCAGCAGCTCGAACAGCCCTCGACCCCACGAGCAGTACTTC.

The V and J genes are TRBV29-1 and TRBJ2-5, with TRBD2 matching 7 bases. This CDR3 has 14 residues. Germline V gene sequence: CDR1 SQVTM, CDR2 ANQGSEA. V was pared by 8 bases and J by 1 base, with 10 bases of the junction left unmatched. CDR3: CSFGPRLAQETQYF. In DNA, the CDR3 is TGCAGCTTCGGACCCAGACTAGCCCAAGAGACCCAGTACTTC.

The chain carries TRBV28 and TRBJ1-3; 7 bases match TRBD1. The CDR3 covers 14 residues. V lost 7 bases to trimming and J lost 2 bases; unmatched junction nucleotides: 5. CDR1 is MDHEN, CDR2 SYDVKM, per germline. The CDR3 reads CASTGGLAGNTIYF. CDR3 nucleotide sequence: TGTGCCAGCACAGGGGGGCTCGCTGGAAACACCATATATTTT.

This chain connects TRBV4-2 to TRBJ1-3, with D possibly TRBD1 on 5 matching bases. Trimming removed 4 bases at V and 2 bases at J, with 12 bases between. Germline V gives CDR1 LGHNA, CDR2 YNFKEQ. The CDR3 is made up of 15 amino acids. The CDR3 coding sequence is TGTGCCAGCAGCCCACACAGGAGCCCTGGAAACACCATATATTTT. This sequence encodes CASSPHRSPGNTIYF.

V and J are TRBV7-2 and TRBJ2-2; TRBD1 agrees at 9 bases. Germline CDR1 reads SGHTA; CDR2 reads FQGNSA. This CDR3 is 15 amino acids long. Trimming at V came to 6 bases and at J to 3 bases, leaving 5 bases not matched to a gene. DNA of the CDR3: TGTGCCAGCAGACGACGGGACAGGGACACCGGGGAGCTGTTTTTT. It specifies CASRRRDRDTGELFF.

This clone was counted only a few times. This chain links TRBV7-8 with TRBJ2-2; 9 bases are shared with TRBD1. V lost 0 bases, J lost 5 bases, and 16 bases stayed unmatched. CDR3 length equals 20 residues. Germline V CDR1 and CDR2: SGHVS, FQNEAQ. The CDR3 nucleotides read TGTGCCAGCAGCTTAGCCACTGCCTCCGGGACAGGGTGGAAGACCGGGGAGCTGTTTTTT. This gives the protein CASSLATASGTGWKTGELFF.

The chain is built from TRBV7-3 and TRBJ2-2; D not certain. In germline, CDR1 is SGHTA, CDR2 FQGTGA. V was shortened by 2 bases and J by 5 bases, with 9 bases between the two germline ends. This CDR3 contains 14 residues. The CDR3 is CASSLGLVTGELFF. In DNA, the CDR3 is TGTGCCAGCAGCTTAGGGCTGGTTACCGGGGAGCTGTTTTTT.

This chain connects TRBV15 to TRBJ2-3, with TRBD2 identical over 13 bases. The CDR3 sequence is 21 residues long. Germline CDR1 LNHNV, CDR2 YYDKDF (reference sequence). J was trimmed by 0 bases and V by 1 base; bases with no gene match: 13. The CDR3 reads CATSRGGGRGTSGTSTDTQYF. The DNA for the CDR3 is TGTGCCACCAGCAGAGGGGGGGGACGTGGGACTAGCGGGACGAGCACAGATACGCAGTATTTT.

The DNA of the CDR3 is TGCGCCACCCAACGGGGGAGCTCCTACGAGCAGTACTTC. Protein: CATQRGSSYEQYF. The chain links TRBV4-3 to TRBJ2-7; maybe TRBD2 (6 bases). Germline V lookup: CDR1 LGHNA, CDR2 YSLEER. Trimming removed 10 bases at V and 0 bases at J, with 13 bases between. The CDR3 is 13 residues long.

The rearrangement joins TRBV6-5 to TRBJ1-1; D not certain. V lost 6 bases to trimming and J lost 1 base, with 9 bases between them. Germline V gene sequence: CDR1 MNHEY, CDR2 SVGAGI. The CDR3 loop spans 13 amino acids. The CDR3 is CASRKRGNTEAFF. The CDR3 DNA follows: TGTGCCAGCAGAAAGCGGGGGAACACTGAAGCTTTCTTT.

Here the CDR3 DNA reads TGTGCCACCAGCGGTGACAGACAGGGCATATCCTACGAGCAGTACTTC. This encodes CATSGDRQGISYEQYF. The genes are TRBV15 and TRBJ2-7, with 7 bases lining up with TRBD1. The CDR3 is 16 residues long. CDR1 is LNHNV and CDR2 is YYDKDF in the germline V gene (reference sequence). The ends lost 5 bases at V and 1 base at J; junction bases unmatched: 11.

The V call is TRBV13, the J call TRBJ1-1; tentative D call: TRBD1 (5 bases). V lost 2 bases, J lost 5 bases, and 9 bases lay in between. The CDR3 extends over 13 amino acids. Looked up from germline, CDR1 is PRHDT and CDR2 is FYEKMQ (reference sequence). DNA of the CDR3: TGTGCCAGCAGCTTACAGGGTGAAACTGAAGCTTTCTTT. This gives the protein CASSLQGETEAFF.

This chain links TRBV2 with TRBJ1-5, with TRBD1 as a possible D gene (6 bases). Germline CDR1 is SNHLY and CDR2 is FYNNEI. V was clipped by 5 bases and J by 0 bases, with 8 bases between them. This CDR3 is 14 amino acids long. The CDR3 DNA reads TGTGCCAGCAGTCGGACAGCTAGCAATCAGCCCCAGCATTTT. Protein product: CASSRTASNQPQHF.

The rearrangement joins TRBV15 to TRBJ2-5; 7 nucleotides align to TRBD2. The germline gives CDR1 LNHNV, CDR2 YYDKDF (reference sequence). This CDR3 contains 17 residues. J gave up 2 bases and V 5 bases, and 14 bases lay outside the gene matches. CDR3 nucleotides: TGTGCCACCAGCCCCCCGGGGTCTAGCGGACCTCAAGAGACCCAGTACTTC. As protein: CATSPPGSSGPQETQYF.

The chain is built from TRBV5-6 and TRBJ2-7, with no clear D. The CDR3 runs 16 residues. From germline, CDR1 is SGHDT and CDR2 YYEEEE. V was clipped by 0 bases and J by 0 bases, with 13 bases between them. The CDR3 loop reads CASSLANWHSSYEQYF. The CDR3 DNA is TGTGCCAGCAGCTTGGCCAATTGGCACAGCTCCTACGAGCAGTACTTC.

A remark on this clone: A read error may produce the germline difference seen at one junction end. The CDR3 DNA is TGTGCCAGCAGCCCCACCCCCGACAGGTGCCCCTTCTTT. This gives the protein CASSPTPDRCPFF. The rearrangement joins TRBV28 to TRBJ1-4, with a weak D call TRBD1 (6 bases). The CDR3 is 13 amino acids. Per the germline V gene, CDR1 is MDHEN and CDR2 is SYDVKM.

The gene calls are TRBV2 and TRBJ2-2, with TRBD2 matching 7 bases. CDR1 is SNHLY and CDR2 is FYNNEI in the germline V gene. The CDR3 is 15 amino acids. Losses at the gene ends were 1 base for V and 5 bases for J; bases not matched to a gene: 4. CDR3 amino acids: CASSEESSGTGELFF. The DNA for the CDR3 is TGTGCCAGCAGTGAAGAGAGTAGCGGGACCGGGGAGCTGTTTTTT.

The chain uses TRBV4-1 and TRBJ2-7, with TRBD2 matching 10 bases. The CDR3 loop spans 15 amino acids. Trimming took 4 bases from V and 2 from J; bases not matched to a gene: 5. The V gene's germline CDR1 is MGHRA and CDR2 YSYEKL. CDR3 loop: CASSLGTSAAYEQYF. In DNA, the CDR3 is TGCGCCAGCAGCCTTGGGACTAGCGCGGCCTACGAGCAGTACTTC.

The V gene is TRBV7-8, the J gene TRBJ2-1; TRBD2 matches 10 bases. J was trimmed by 5 bases and V by 0 bases; bases with no gene match: 7. Germline V gene data show CDR1 as SGHVS and CDR2 as FQNEAQ. The CDR3 covers 17 residues. The CDR3 region has the DNA TGTGCCAGCAGCTTAGCCCCCAGGGGGACTAGCGACAATGAGCAGTTCTTC. Its translation: CASSLAPRGTSDNEQFF. The whole variable domain, filled in from reference TRBV7-8 and TRBJ2-1, reads GAGVSQSPRYKVAKRGQDVALRCDPISGHVSLFWYQQALGQGPEFLTYFQNEAQLDKSGLPSDRFFAERPEGSVSTLKIQRTQQEDSAVYLCASSLAPRGTSDNEQFFGPGTRLTVL.